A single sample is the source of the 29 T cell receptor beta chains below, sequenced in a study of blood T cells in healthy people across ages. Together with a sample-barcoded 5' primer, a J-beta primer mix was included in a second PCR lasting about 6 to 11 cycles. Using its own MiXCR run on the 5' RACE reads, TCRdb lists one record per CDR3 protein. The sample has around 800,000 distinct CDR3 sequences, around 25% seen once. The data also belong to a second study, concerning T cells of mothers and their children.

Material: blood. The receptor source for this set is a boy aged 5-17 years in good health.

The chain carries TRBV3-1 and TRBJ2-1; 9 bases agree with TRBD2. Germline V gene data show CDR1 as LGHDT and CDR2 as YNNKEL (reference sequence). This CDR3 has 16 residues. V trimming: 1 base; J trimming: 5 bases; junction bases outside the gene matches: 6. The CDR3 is CASSQVSGGLNNEQFF. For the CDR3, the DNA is TGTGCCAGCAGCCAAGTAAGCGGGGGGCTTAACAATGAGCAGTTCTTC.

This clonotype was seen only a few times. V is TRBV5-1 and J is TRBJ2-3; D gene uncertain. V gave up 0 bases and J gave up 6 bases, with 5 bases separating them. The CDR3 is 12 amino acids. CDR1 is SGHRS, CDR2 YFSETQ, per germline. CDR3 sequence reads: CASSLDADTQYF. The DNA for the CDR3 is TGCGCCAGCAGCTTGGATGCGGATACGCAGTATTTT.

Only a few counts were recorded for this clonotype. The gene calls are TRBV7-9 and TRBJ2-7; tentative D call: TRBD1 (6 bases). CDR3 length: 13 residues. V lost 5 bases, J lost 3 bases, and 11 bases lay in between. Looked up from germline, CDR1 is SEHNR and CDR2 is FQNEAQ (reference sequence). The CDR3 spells CASSATGYYEQYF. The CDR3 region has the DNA TGTGCCAGCAGCGCCACAGGGTACTACGAGCAGTACTTC.

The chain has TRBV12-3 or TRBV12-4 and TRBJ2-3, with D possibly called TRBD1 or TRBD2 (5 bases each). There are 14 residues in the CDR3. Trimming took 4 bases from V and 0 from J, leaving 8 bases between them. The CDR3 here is CASSSGSSTDTQYF. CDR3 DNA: TGTGCCAGCAGTTCAGGGAGTAGCACAGATACGCAGTATTTT.

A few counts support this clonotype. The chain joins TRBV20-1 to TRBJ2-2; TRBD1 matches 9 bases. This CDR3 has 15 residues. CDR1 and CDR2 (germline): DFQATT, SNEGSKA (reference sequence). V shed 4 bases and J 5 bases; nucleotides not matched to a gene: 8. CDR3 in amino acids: CSAILGTGRTGELFF. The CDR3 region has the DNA TGCAGTGCTATCCTGGGGACAGGGAGGACCGGGGAGCTGTTTTTT.

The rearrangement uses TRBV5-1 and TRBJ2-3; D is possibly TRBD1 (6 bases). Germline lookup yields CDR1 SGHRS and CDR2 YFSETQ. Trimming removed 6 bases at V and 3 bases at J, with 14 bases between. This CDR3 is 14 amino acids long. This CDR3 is CASKRQESTDTQYF. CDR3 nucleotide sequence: TGCGCCAGCAAACGACAGGAGTCGACAGATACGCAGTATTTT. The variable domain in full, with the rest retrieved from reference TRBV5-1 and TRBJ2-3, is KAGVTQTPRYLIKTRGQQVTLSCSPISGHRSVSWYQQTPGQGLQFLFEYFSETQRNKGNFPGRFSGRQFSNSRSEMNVSTLELGDSALYLCASKRQESTDTQYFGPGTRLTVL.

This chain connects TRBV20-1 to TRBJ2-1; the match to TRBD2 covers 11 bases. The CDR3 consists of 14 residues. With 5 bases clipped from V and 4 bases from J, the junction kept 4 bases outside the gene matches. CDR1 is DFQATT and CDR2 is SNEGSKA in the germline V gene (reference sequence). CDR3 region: CSAYSSGGYNEQFF. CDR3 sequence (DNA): TGCAGTGCTTACTCTAGCGGGGGGTACAATGAGCAGTTCTTC.

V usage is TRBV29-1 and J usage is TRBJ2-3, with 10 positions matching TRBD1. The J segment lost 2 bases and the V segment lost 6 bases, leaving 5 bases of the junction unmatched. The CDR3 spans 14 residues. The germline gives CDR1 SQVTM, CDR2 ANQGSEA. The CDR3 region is CSVDRGMNTDTQYF. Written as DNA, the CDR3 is TGCAGCGTGGACAGGGGGATGAACACAGATACGCAGTATTTT.

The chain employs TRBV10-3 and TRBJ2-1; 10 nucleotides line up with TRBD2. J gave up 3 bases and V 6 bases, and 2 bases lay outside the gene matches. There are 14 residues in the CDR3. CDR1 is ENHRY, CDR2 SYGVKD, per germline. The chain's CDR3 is CAIRTSGDYNEQFF. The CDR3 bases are TGTGCCATCAGAACTAGCGGGGACTACAATGAGCAGTTCTTC.

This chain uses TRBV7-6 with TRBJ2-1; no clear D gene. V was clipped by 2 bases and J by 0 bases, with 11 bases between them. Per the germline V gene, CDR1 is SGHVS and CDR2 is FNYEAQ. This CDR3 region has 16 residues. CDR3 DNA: TGTGCCAGCAGCTTACCGGCAGGCTTCTCCTACAATGAGCAGTTCTTC. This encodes CASSLPAGFSYNEQFF.

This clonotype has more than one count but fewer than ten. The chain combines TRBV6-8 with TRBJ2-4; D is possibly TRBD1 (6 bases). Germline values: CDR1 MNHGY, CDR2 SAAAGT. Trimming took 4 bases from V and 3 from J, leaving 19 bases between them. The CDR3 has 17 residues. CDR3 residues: CASSCFRQDLGKNIQYF. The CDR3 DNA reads TGTGCCAGCAGTTGTTTTAGACAGGACCTAGGCAAAAACATTCAGTACTTC.

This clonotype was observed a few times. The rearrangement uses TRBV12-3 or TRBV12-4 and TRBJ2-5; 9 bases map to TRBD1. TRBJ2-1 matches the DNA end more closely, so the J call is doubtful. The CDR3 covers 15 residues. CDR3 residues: CASSQMGQGHNEQFF. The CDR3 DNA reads TGTGCCAGCAGCCAGATGGGACAGGGTCACAATGAGCAGTTCTTC.

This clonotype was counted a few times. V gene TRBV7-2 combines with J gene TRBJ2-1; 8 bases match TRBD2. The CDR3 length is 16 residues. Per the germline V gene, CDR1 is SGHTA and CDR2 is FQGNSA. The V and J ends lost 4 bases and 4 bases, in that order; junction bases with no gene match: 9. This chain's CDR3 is CASSSKVAGLYNEQFF. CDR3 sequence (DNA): TGTGCCAGCAGCTCCAAGGTAGCGGGGTTATACAATGAGCAGTTCTTC.

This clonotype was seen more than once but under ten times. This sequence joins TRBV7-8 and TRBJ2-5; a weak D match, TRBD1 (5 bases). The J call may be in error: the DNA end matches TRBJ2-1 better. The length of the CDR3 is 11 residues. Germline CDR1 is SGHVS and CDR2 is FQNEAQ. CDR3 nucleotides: TGTGCCAGCAGGTTATCAGGGCAGCAGTTCTTC. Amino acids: CASRLSGQQFF.

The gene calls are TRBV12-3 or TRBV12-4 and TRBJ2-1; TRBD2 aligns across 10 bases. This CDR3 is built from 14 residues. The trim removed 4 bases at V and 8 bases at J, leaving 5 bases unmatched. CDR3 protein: CASSSLAGGYEQFF. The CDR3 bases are TGTGCCAGCAGTTCATTAGCGGGGGGCTATGAGCAGTTCTTC.

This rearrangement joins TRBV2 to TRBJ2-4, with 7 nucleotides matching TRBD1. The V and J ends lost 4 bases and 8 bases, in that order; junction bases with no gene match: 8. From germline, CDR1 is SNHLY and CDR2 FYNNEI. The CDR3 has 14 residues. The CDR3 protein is CASSARGPTDIQYF. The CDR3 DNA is TGTGCCAGCAGTGCTAGGGGGCCGACGGACATTCAGTACTTC.

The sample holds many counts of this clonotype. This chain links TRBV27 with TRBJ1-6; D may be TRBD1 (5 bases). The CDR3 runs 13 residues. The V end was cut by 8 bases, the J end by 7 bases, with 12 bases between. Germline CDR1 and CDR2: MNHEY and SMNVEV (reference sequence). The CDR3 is CASGTDGNSPLHF. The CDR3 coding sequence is TGTGCCAGCGGGACCGACGGGAATTCACCCCTCCACTTT.

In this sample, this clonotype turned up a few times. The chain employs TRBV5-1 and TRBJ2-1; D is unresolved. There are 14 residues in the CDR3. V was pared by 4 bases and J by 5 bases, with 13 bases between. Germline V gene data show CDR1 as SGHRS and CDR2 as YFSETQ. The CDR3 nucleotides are TGCGCCAGCAGCGCGGACCGGGTCGACAATGAGCAGTTCTTC. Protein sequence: CASSADRVDNEQFF.

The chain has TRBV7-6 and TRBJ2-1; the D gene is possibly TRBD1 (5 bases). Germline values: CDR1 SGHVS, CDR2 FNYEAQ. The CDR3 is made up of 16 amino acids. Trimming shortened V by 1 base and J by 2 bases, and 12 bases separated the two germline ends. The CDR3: CASSLDTGFTYNEQFF. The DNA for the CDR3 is TGTGCCAGCAGCTTAGATACAGGATTTACCTACAATGAGCAGTTCTTC.

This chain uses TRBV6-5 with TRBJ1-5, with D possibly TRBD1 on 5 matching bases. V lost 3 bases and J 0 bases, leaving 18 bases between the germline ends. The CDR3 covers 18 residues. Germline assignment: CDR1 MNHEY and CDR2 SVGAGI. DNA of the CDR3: TGTGCCAGCAGTTATAAACGGGGGGGGACCTATAGCAATCAGCCCCAGCATTTT. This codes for CASSYKRGGTYSNQPQHF.

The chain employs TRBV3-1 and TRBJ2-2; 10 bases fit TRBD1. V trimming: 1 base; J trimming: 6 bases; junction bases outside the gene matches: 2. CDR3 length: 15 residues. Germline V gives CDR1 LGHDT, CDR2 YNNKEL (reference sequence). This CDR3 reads CASSQGQGAAGELFF. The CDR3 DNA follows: TGTGCCAGCAGCCAAGGACAGGGGGCTGCCGGGGAGCTGTTTTTT.

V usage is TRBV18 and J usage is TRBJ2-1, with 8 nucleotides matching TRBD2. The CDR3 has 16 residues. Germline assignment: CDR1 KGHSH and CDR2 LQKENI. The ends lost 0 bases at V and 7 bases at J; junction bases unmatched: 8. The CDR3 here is CASSPPNGGALNEQFF. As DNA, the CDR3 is TGTGCCAGCTCACCACCGAACGGGGGGGCCTTGAATGAGCAGTTCTTC. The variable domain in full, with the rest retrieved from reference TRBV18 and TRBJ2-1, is NAGVMQNPRHLVRRRGQEARLRCSPMKGHSHVYWYRQLPEEGLKFMVYLQKENIIDESGMPKERFSAEFPKEGPSILRIQQVVRGDSAAYFCASSPPNGGALNEQFFGPGTRLTVL.

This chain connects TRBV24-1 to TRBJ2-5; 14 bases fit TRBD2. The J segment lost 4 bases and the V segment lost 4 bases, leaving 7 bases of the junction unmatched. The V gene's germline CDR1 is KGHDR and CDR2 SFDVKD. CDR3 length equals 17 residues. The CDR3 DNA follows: TGTGCCACCAGTGACCCTAGACTAGCGGGGGGGCGAGAGACCCAGTACTTC. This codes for CATSDPRLAGGRETQYF.

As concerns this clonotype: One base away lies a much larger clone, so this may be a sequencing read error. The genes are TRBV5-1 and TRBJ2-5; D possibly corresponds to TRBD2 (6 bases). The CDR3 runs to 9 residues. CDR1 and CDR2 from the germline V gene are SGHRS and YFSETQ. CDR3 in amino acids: CAAGGTEYF. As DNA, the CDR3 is TGCGCTGCCGGAGGGACCGAGTACTTC.

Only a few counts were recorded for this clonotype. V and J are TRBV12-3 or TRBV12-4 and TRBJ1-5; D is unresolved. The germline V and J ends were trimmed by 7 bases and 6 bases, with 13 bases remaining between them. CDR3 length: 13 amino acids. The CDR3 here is CASTPVGGQPQHF. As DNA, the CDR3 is TGTGCCAGCACTCCCGTGGGTGGTCAGCCCCAGCATTTT.

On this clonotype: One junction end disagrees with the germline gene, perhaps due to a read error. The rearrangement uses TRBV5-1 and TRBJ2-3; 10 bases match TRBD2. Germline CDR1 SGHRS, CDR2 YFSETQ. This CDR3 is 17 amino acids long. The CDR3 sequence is CASSSLGLAGEPDPQYF. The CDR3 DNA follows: TGCGCCAGCAGCTCTCTCGGTCTAGCGGGGGAACCAGATCCGCAGTATTTT.

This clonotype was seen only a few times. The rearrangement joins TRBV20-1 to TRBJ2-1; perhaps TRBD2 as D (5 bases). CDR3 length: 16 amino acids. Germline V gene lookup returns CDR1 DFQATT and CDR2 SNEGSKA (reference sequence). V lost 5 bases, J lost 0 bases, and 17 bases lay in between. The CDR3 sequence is CSASSHRADSYNEQFF. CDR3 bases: TGCAGTGCTTCCTCCCATCGAGCGGACTCCTACAATGAGCAGTTCTTC.

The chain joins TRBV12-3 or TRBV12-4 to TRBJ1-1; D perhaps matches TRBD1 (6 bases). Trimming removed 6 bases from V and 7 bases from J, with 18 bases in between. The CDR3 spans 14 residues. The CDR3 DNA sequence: TGTGCCAGCAGCAACAGGGACTTGTCAGATGAAGCTTTCTTT. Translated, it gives CASSNRDLSDEAFF.

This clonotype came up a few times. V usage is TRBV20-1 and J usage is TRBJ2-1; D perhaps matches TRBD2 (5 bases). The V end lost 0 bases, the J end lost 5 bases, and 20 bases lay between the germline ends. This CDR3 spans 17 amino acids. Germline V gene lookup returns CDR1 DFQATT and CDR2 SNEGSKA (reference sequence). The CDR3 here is CSARDRRVLPRNNEQFF. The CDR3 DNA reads TGCAGTGCTAGAGATCGGCGGGTACTCCCCCGGAACAATGAGCAGTTCTTC.